This T cell receptor beta chain is drawn from a study of T cell repertoires in cytomegalovirus infection. At the level of the study: Epitope selection comprised recently identified HLA-C-restricted CMV epitopes and well-studied HLA-B-restricted CMV epitopes. It can be stated that public TCR beta signatures indicated CMV infection as well as a matching HLA type. Study observations and caveats: In two of eight donors, the top clonotype was HLA-C-restricted CMV-specific. Public TCR beta family frequency separated CMV-and-HLA carriers, including in an independent cohort.

Trimming took 3 bases from V and 4 from J, leaving 7 bases between them. The germline CDR1 and CDR2 sequences are LNHDA and SQIVND (reference sequence). The CDR3 is 13 residues long. Comment on this clonotype: No antigen is known for it.

TCRdb fed the reads into MiXCR, producing one record per CDR3 protein. The sample holds about 570,000 distinct CDR3 sequences; roughly 42% are singletons and the top ten take around 48%. This receptor was taken from a human donor in good health (CMV status not recorded). Some clones in this sample may be carry-over from other donors' samples. The material was cultured PBMCs, obtained from culture after CMV antigen stimulation. The rearrangement joins TRBV19 to TRBJ2-1; D is perhaps TRBD1 (5 bases). In DNA form, the CDR3 reads TGTGCCAGTAGTATGACAGAATACAATGAGCAGTTCTTC. As protein: CASSMTEYNEQFF. Full variable domain (missing parts from reference TRBV19 and TRBJ2-1): DGGITQSPKYLFRKEGQNVTLSCEQNLNHDAMYWYRQDPGQGLRLIYYSQIVNDFQKGDIAEGYSVSREKKESFPLTVTSAQKNPTAFYLCASSMTEYNEQFFGPGTRLTVL.